Below are 32 T cell receptor beta chains sequenced from a single sample in a study of regulatory T cells in long-lasting Graves disease. Both iRepertoire HTBI primers and Arm-PCR of CDR3 regions were used to build the TCR beta libraries. TCRdb reprocessed the multiplex PCR reads with MiXCR, giving one entry per CDR3 protein. Here the sample spans more than 350,000 distinct CDR3 sequences, around 23% being singletons. The time point is: persistent/refractory GD, antithyroid drugs over 5 years with positive TRAb. The TCR library was made from RNA that had been extracted from PBMCs in TRIzol. Here the sequenced sample was peripheral blood mononuclear cells (PBMCs), taken when the disease was refractory, from a patient treated with antithyroid drugs. All receptors come from a female donor with Graves disease.

This clonotype occurred many times. V gene TRBV2 combines with J gene TRBJ2-5; a possible D gene is TRBD1 (6 bases). This CDR3 comprises 12 residues. V was clipped by 7 bases and J by 5 bases, with 11 bases between them. CDR1 and CDR2 (germline): SNHLY, FYNNEI. The CDR3 here is CASTPDSETQYF. Here the CDR3 DNA reads TGTGCCAGCACCCCGGACAGCGAGACCCAGTACTTC.

This clonotype was counted at least ten times. This chain connects TRBV6-1 to TRBJ2-7; D gene unclear. CDR1 is MNHNS and CDR2 is SASEGT in the germline V gene. Trimming shortened V by 3 bases and J by 3 bases, and 12 bases separated the two germline ends. The CDR3 consists of 14 residues. The CDR3 protein is CASSERTGSYEQYF. The CDR3 DNA sequence: TGTGCCAGCAGTGAGCGGACCGGTAGCTACGAGCAGTACTTC.

This clonotype appeared many times. The junction differs from germline at one of its ends, possibly a read error. The chain is built from TRBV6-4 and TRBJ1-2; 7 bases map to TRBD1. This CDR3 has 16 residues. CDR1 is MRHNA and CDR2 is SNTAGT in the germline V gene. CDR3 sequence: CASSYSSSGGFDGYTF. The CDR3 bases are TGTGCCAGCAGTTACTCGTCATCAGGGGGATTCGACGGCTACACCTTC.

This clonotype has ten or more counts. The DNA of the CDR3 is TGTGCCAGCAGTTCGAATCCGGGACGGGGACAAGAGACCCAGTACTTC. It encodes CASSSNPGRGQETQYF. This sequence joins TRBV28 and TRBJ2-5; perhaps D is TRBD1 or TRBD2 (5 bases each). Germline CDR1 reads MDHEN; CDR2 reads SYDVKM. The CDR3 consists of 16 residues. V was cut by 4 bases and J by 2 bases, with 17 bases left in between.

With regard to this clonotype: This may stem from a read error, because a much larger clone lies one nucleotide away. This likely comes from a read error, as the CDR3 has no conserved phenylalanine or tryptophan at its end. This sequence joins TRBV5-1 and TRBJ2-6; possible D gene TRBD1, 6 bases. The V gene lost 0 bases and the J gene lost 0 bases, with 19 bases spanning the gap. CDR1 and CDR2 from the germline V gene are SGHRS and YFSETQ. The CDR3 loop spans 20 amino acids. The CDR3 DNA reads TGCGCCAGCAGCTTGGATGCGTGGGACACGGTCCTCTCTGGGGCCAACGTCCTGACTTCC. Amino acids: CASSLDAWDTVLSGANVLTS.

This clonotype was seen only a few times. The V gene is TRBV20-1, the J gene TRBJ1-5; D is ambiguous. The CDR3 contains 16 residues. Germline V gives CDR1 DFQATT, CDR2 SNEGSKA (reference sequence). V shed 0 bases and J shed 3 bases, with 15 bases lying between them. The CDR3 here is CSAREEGSPSNQPQHF. Here the CDR3 DNA reads TGCAGTGCTAGAGAAGAGGGCAGCCCCTCCAATCAGCCCCAGCATTTT.

This clonotype was detected only a few times. The chain combines TRBV10-2 with TRBJ2-7; D is unclear. The V end lost 6 bases, the J end lost 4 bases, and 13 bases lay between the germline ends. The CDR3 sequence is 13 residues long. From germline, CDR1 is WSHSY and CDR2 SAAADI. The CDR3 region is CASSKDLSYEQYF. The CDR3 DNA reads TGCGCCAGCAGCAAGGACCTTTCGTACGAGCAGTACTTC.

This clonotype was observed a handful of times. The chain combines TRBV5-6 with TRBJ2-5, with 10 bases lining up with TRBD1. Germline assignment: CDR1 SGHDT and CDR2 YYEEEE. This CDR3 is built from 17 residues. Trimming at V came to 5 bases and at J to 5 bases, leaving 15 bases not matched to a gene. The CDR3 is CASRESPGQGYVETQYF. CDR3 coding DNA: TGTGCCAGCAGGGAATCACCGGGACAGGGGTATGTGGAGACCCAGTACTTC.

This clonotype was observed a handful of times. V usage is TRBV20-1 and J usage is TRBJ2-2, with D tentatively TRBD1 (5 bases). The V end was cut by 1 base, the J end by 5 bases, with 11 bases between. Germline V gene lookup returns CDR1 DFQATT and CDR2 SNEGSKA (reference sequence). The CDR3 is 14 residues long. The CDR3, as DNA: TGCAGTGCTAGAGGCAGGGCAGGAACCGGGGAGCTGTTTTTT. Translated, it gives CSARGRAGTGELFF.

The sample holds a few counts of this clonotype. This chain uses TRBV29-1 with TRBJ1-1, with D hard to call. Germline lookup yields CDR1 SQVTM and CDR2 ANQGSEA. Trimming took off 3 bases at V and 10 bases at J, with 18 bases between the two ends. The CDR3 consists of 13 residues. The DNA for the CDR3 is TGCAGCGTTGAGGGCAGGTCGGAGGGAGCAGCTTTCTTT. Protein: CSVEGRSEGAAFF.

This clonotype has ten or more counts. The genes are TRBV28 and TRBJ1-4; D is possibly TRBD1 (5 bases). CDR1 is MDHEN, CDR2 SYDVKM, per germline. Trimming removed 0 bases from V and 5 bases from J, with 16 bases in between. This CDR3 contains 17 residues. Here the CDR3 DNA reads TGTGCCAGCAGTTTATGGGGCGGGGACGGACGGAATGAAAAACTGTTTTTT. This gives the protein CASSLWGGDGRNEKLFF.

The chain links TRBV5-6 to TRBJ1-5; no definite D call. In germline, CDR1 is SGHDT, CDR2 YYEEEE. The CDR3 runs to 15 residues. Trimming took off 0 bases at V and 3 bases at J, with 10 bases between the two ends. Here the CDR3 DNA reads TGTGCCAGCAGCTTGGAGGGCAGAATCAATCAGCCCCAGCATTTT. Translated, it gives CASSLEGRINQPQHF.

The table lists this clonotype with many counts. The rearrangement links TRBV28 to TRBJ1-1; D possibly corresponds to TRBD1 (5 bases). Germline V CDR1 and CDR2: MDHEN, SYDVKM. V shed 7 bases and J shed 0 bases, with 12 bases lying between them. This CDR3 comprises 14 residues. The CDR3 DNA is TGTGCCAGCACCCAGGGCTCCATGAACACTGAAGCTTTCTTT. Its protein product is CASTQGSMNTEAFF. The full variable domain, with the rest looked up from reference TRBV28 and TRBJ1-1, is DVKVTQSSRYLVKRTGEKVFLECVQDMDHENMFWYRQDPGLGLRLIYFSYDVKMKEKGDIPEGYSVSREKKERFSLILESASTNQTSMYLCASTQGSMNTEAFFGQGTRLTVV.

This clonotype occurred many times. CDR3 sequence reads: CAIRGPSYEQYF. In nucleotides, the CDR3 is TGTGCCATCCGGGGACCATCCTACGAGCAGTACTTC. This chain uses TRBV28 with TRBJ2-7; either TRBD1 or TRBD2 may fit D (5 bases each). CDR3 size: 12 residues. The V gene's germline CDR1 is MDHEN and CDR2 SYDVKM. V was cut by 10 bases and J by 1 base, with 11 bases left in between.

This clonotype was picked up many times. The chain joins TRBV7-2 to TRBJ1-2; D call uncertain. The CDR3 is made up of 10 amino acids. V lost 2 bases and J lost 7, with 2 bases in between. The germline CDR1 and CDR2 sequences are SGHTA and FQGNSA. CDR3 protein: CASSLIGYTF. As DNA, the CDR3 is TGTGCCAGCAGCTTAATTGGCTACACCTTC.

The rearrangement joins TRBV12-3 or TRBV12-4 to TRBJ1-3; D unresolved. This CDR3 contains 13 residues. Trimming shortened V by 10 bases and J by 2 bases, and 12 bases separated the two germline ends. This CDR3 is CAILRFPGNTIYF. For the CDR3, the DNA is TGTGCCATTCTCAGGTTTCCTGGAAACACCATATATTTT.

This clonotype was seen ten or more times. This chain joins TRBV28 and TRBJ2-4, with 7 bases matching TRBD1. The CDR3 is 15 amino acids. J gave up 1 base and V 4 bases, and 4 bases lay outside the gene matches. Germline CDR1 MDHEN, CDR2 SYDVKM. The CDR3 reads CASSSGGTAKNIQYF. For the CDR3, the DNA is TGTGCCAGCAGTTCAGGGGGTACGGCCAAAAACATTCAGTACTTC.

The chain joins TRBV20-1 to TRBJ2-4; D may be TRBD1 (6 bases). Looked up from germline, CDR1 is DFQATT and CDR2 is SNEGSKA (reference sequence). Trimming took 0 bases from V and 1 from J, leaving 13 bases between them. CDR3 length equals 16 residues. CDR3 residues: CSARETGRGAKNIQYF. The CDR3 DNA reads TGCAGTGCTAGAGAGACAGGCCGCGGGGCCAAAAACATTCAGTACTTC.

In regard to this clonotype: A much larger clone is a single base away; this may be a read error. The chain carries TRBV27 and TRBJ2-2; a weak D match, TRBD2 (6 bases). CDR3 length: 15 amino acids. Per germline, CDR1 MNHEY and CDR2 SMNVEV (reference sequence). The CDR3 here is CASGLAGIHTGELFF. The CDR3 bases are TGTGCCAGCGGTTTGGCGGGAATCCACACCGGGGAGCTGTTTTTT.

The chain recombines TRBV7-2 with TRBJ2-7; 7 bases are shared with TRBD2. Trimming cost V 1 base and J 3 bases; bases outside gene matches: 9. The CDR3 loop spans 16 amino acids. Per the germline V gene, CDR1 is SGHTA and CDR2 is FQGNSA. Written as DNA, the CDR3 is TGTGCCAGCAGCTTAGTAAGCGGGGCCGGCGACTACGAGCAGTACTTC. Amino acids: CASSLVSGAGDYEQYF.

V usage is TRBV29-1 and J usage is TRBJ2-3; the D is unclear. V lost 4 bases and J 6 bases, leaving 20 bases between the germline ends. The CDR3 covers 15 residues. Germline CDR1 reads SQVTM; CDR2 reads ANQGSEA. The CDR3 DNA follows: TGCAGCGTTGTATTCGTTCCTCCCGTTTGGGATACGCAGTATTTT. It yields the protein CSVVFVPPVWDTQYF.

As concerns this clonotype: One base away lies a much larger clone, so this may be a sequencing read error. This chain uses TRBV6-2 or TRBV6-3 with TRBJ1-4; D is undetermined. Trimming took 8 bases from V and 8 from J, leaving 18 bases between them. The CDR3 is 14 amino acids. From germline, CDR1 is MNHEY and CDR2 SVGEGT. The CDR3 nucleotides read TGTGCCAGCTCCATGACCCTGGGTGGCGAAAAACTGTTTTTT. This translates into CASSMTLGGEKLFF.

The V call is TRBV30, the J call TRBJ1-4; D gene ambiguous. Trimming pared 3 bases from V and 4 bases from J, leaving 9 bases between. The CDR3 consists of 13 residues. Looked up from germline, CDR1 is GTSNPN and CDR2 is SVGIG (reference sequence). CDR3 DNA sequence: TGTGCCTGGAGAAGAGGCATTAATGAAAAACTGTTTTTT. Translating gives CAWRRGINEKLFF.

This clonotype was found a few times. The rearrangement joins TRBV6-1 to TRBJ1-3; D gene unclear. The CDR3 is 15 amino acids. The V gene lost 0 bases and the J gene lost 2 bases, with 8 bases spanning the gap. From germline, CDR1 is MNHNS and CDR2 SASEGT. The CDR3 loop is CASSEAVGTGNTIYF. The CDR3, as DNA: TGTGCCAGCAGTGAAGCGGTAGGGACTGGAAACACCATATATTTT.

This clonotype was counted ten times or more. In nucleotides, the CDR3 is TGCGCCAGCAGCTCTACCGGATCCTATCTTGACTATGGCTACACCTTC. Amino acids: CASSSTGSYLDYGYTF. The chain employs TRBV5-1 and TRBJ1-2; D ambiguous. Germline assignment: CDR1 SGHRS and CDR2 YFSETQ. Trimming took 3 bases from V and 3 from J, leaving 18 bases between them. This CDR3 comprises 16 residues.

This chain joins TRBV13 and TRBJ2-7; D is unresolved. Trimming removed 5 bases at V and 7 bases at J, with 9 bases between. The CDR3 has 11 residues. CDR1 is PRHDT and CDR2 is FYEKMQ in the germline V gene (reference sequence). The chain's CDR3 is CASSVSREQYF. The CDR3 bases are TGTGCCAGCAGCGTTTCTCGAGAGCAGTACTTC.

This clonotype was seen ten or more times. V gene TRBV27 combines with J gene TRBJ2-7; 10 positions agree with TRBD1. The CDR3 has 14 amino acids. Germline lookup yields CDR1 MNHEY and CDR2 SMNVEV (reference sequence). Unmatched junction bases numbered 9, after V lost 4 bases and J lost 9 bases. The CDR3 here is CASSSGTGVVVQYF. The DNA of the CDR3 is TGTGCCAGCAGTTCCGGGACAGGGGTCGTTGTGCAGTACTTC.

With regard to this clonotype: A much larger clone sits a single nucleotide away, making a read error possible. This chain joins TRBV12-3 or TRBV12-4 and TRBJ2-7; possibly TRBD1 for D (6 bases). V dropped 7 bases and J dropped 2 bases, with 12 bases sitting between them. The CDR3 length is 13 residues. The chain's CDR3 is CASNMGQAYEQYF. CDR3 bases: TGTGCCAGCAATATGGGACAAGCCTACGAGCAGTACTTC.

The CDR3 DNA is TGTGCCAGCAGTCCCGGGACAGCAAAGTCGGTGGGGAGGACTAGCGAAAACAATGAGCAGTTCTTC. It yields the protein CASSPGTAKSVGRTSENNEQFF. The genes are TRBV25-1 and TRBJ2-1, with TRBD2 identical over 9 bases. The CDR3 loop spans 22 amino acids. Looked up from germline, CDR1 is MGHDK and CDR2 is SYGVNS. The trim removed 5 bases at V and 5 bases at J, leaving 28 bases unmatched.

The chain combines TRBV11-2 with TRBJ2-7; 7 nucleotides align to TRBD2. Germline CDR1 reads SGHAT; CDR2 reads FQNNGV. Unmatched junction bases numbered 11, after V lost 8 bases and J lost 1 base. The CDR3 sequence is 15 residues long. The CDR3 spells CASPLVGRASYEQYF. For the CDR3, the DNA is TGTGCCAGCCCCTTGGTAGGGAGGGCGTCCTACGAGCAGTACTTC.

CDR3 nucleotides: TGTGCCATCAGTGGGGACAGGGGGCCCTCCTACGAGCAGTACTTC. Its protein product is CAISGDRGPSYEQYF. The chain is built from TRBV10-3 and TRBJ2-7; TRBD1 aligns across 12 bases. CDR3 size: 15 residues. Germline V CDR1 and CDR2: ENHRY, SYGVKD. V was clipped by 4 bases and J by 0 bases; unmatched bases: 1.

The chain is built from TRBV5-6 and TRBJ2-4; D is unclear. Trimming stripped 2 bases from V and 0 bases from J, with 9 bases between. Germline lookup yields CDR1 SGHDT and CDR2 YYEEEE. This CDR3 spans 15 amino acids. The DNA for the CDR3 is TGTGCCAGCAGCTTAGGTAGGGTAGCCAAAAACATTCAGTACTTC. Protein sequence: CASSLGRVAKNIQYF.